The 3 T cell receptor beta chains listed next were all sequenced from one sample in a study of neurological immune-mediated disorders (dated by TCRdb to about 2019). Library preparation was by 5' RACE. Instrument used: Illumina HiSeq 2500. The public reads were run again by TCRdb, first through fastp at Q25 and then through MiXCR, and only productive beta chains were kept. Every CDR3 protein is listed once, alongside the most common genes and DNA of its rows. Across this sample there are tens of thousands of distinct CDR3 sequences, with 12% to 15% seen only once. Of the sample, roughly 7.3% is held by the ten largest clones. The specimen was PBMCs. These receptors all come from a woman between 45 and 60 years old in good health.

This chain uses TRBV27 with TRBJ2-7; 9 bases are a match to TRBD1. The CDR3 spans 15 residues. Germline V gene data show CDR1 as MNHEY and CDR2 as SMNVEV (reference sequence). V dropped 7 bases and J dropped 3; count of bases not matched to a gene: 10. The CDR3 loop reads CASTAQGTGIYEQYF. The CDR3 DNA follows: TGTGCCAGCACCGCTCAGGGGACAGGGATCTACGAGCAGTACTTC.

This clonotype was recorded at least ten times. V gene TRBV9 combines with J gene TRBJ2-3; D is possibly TRBD1 or TRBD2 (5 bases each). Per germline, CDR1 SGDLS and CDR2 YYNGEE. The CDR3 is 14 amino acids. Trimming removed 5 bases at V and 4 bases at J, with 14 bases between. CDR3 residues: CASRRGEGADTQYF. In nucleotides, the CDR3 is TGTGCCAGCAGGAGAGGGGAAGGCGCAGATACGCAGTATTTT.

This clonotype has at least ten counts. J is TRBJ2-4 and V is TRBV20-1; D is unclear. Looked up from germline, CDR1 is DFQATT and CDR2 is SNEGSKA (reference sequence). V lost 5 bases, J lost 0 bases, and 14 bases lay in between. There are 15 residues in the CDR3. CDR3 nucleotide sequence: TGCAGTGCTCAGTCCACTACGCTAGCCAAAAACATTCAGTACTTC. This encodes CSAQSTTLAKNIQYF.